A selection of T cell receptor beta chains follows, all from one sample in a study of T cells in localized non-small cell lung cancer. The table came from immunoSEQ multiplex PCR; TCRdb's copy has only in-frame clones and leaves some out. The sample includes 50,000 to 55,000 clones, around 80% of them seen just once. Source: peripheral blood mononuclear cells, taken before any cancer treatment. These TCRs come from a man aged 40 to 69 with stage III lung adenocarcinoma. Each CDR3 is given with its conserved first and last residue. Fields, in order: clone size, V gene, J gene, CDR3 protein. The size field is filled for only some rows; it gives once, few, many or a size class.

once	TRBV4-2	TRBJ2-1	CASSQVAGQDYNEQFF
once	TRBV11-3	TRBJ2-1	CASSLASGRTYNEQFF
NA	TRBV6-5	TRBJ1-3	CASSYHRDAGNTIYF
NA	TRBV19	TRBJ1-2	CASSTFGQNYGYTF
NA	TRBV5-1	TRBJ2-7	CASSLMGSYEQYF
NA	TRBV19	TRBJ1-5	CASSEGPGQPQHF
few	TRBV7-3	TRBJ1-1	CASSIQVNTEAFF
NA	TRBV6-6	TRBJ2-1	CASSPSYEQFF
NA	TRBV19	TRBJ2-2	CASSIDPYGGGANGGELFF
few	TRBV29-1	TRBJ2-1	CSVTGTSGSYEQFF
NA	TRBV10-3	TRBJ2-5	CAISDSRRDQETQYF
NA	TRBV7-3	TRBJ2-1	CASSLDGNEQFF
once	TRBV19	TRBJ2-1	CASSRHNEQFF